Presented here are 31 T cell receptor beta chains from one specimen sequenced in a study of control samples from healthy donors and cancer patients. The method was immunoSEQ multiplex PCR; TCRdb's version includes in-frame clones alone and lacks a portion of them. Among around 120,000 clones, 80% to 90% were seen once, and the ten largest hold about 1.1%. Material for sequencing was PBMCs. The receptors here all came from a woman in her forties or fifties with colorectal cancer.

V gene TRBV14 combines with J gene TRBJ2-4; D is unresolved. The germline V gene has CDR1 SGHDN and CDR2 FVKESK. This CDR3 has 13 amino acids. The germline V and J ends were trimmed by 1 base and 13 bases, with 14 bases remaining between them. The DNA for the CDR3 is TGTGCCAGCAGCCAAGTCCCTCCAGAATTACAGTACTTC. Translated: CASSQVPPELQYF.

This chain joins TRBV6-1 and TRBJ1-1, with 8 bases identical to TRBD1. This CDR3 has 17 residues. From germline, CDR1 is MNHNS and CDR2 SASEGT. J lost 4 bases, V lost 4 bases, and 14 bases had no gene match. This CDR3 reads CASSARQGKGLSTEAFF. The CDR3 nucleotides read TGTGCCAGCAGTGCAAGACAGGGGAAAGGGTTGAGCACTGAAGCTTTCTTT.

In its sample, this clone was seen once. V usage is TRBV5-4 and J usage is TRBJ2-1, with D hard to call. The CDR3 extends over 13 amino acids. Trimming removed 2 bases at V and 6 bases at J, with 9 bases between. The V gene's germline CDR1 is SGHNT and CDR2 YYREEE (reference sequence). The CDR3 here is CASSFGFINEQFF. In DNA, the CDR3 is TGTGCCAGCAGCTTCGGATTTATCAATGAGCAGTTCTTC.

This chain uses TRBV29-1 with TRBJ2-2; 9 nucleotides align to TRBD1. CDR1 SQVTM and CDR2 ANQGSEA come from the germline V gene. The CDR3 totals 14 residues. Losses at the gene ends were 6 bases for V and 4 bases for J; bases not matched to a gene: 6. The CDR3 region has the DNA TGCAGCGTCCTACAGGGGGCGGGCACCGGGGAGCTGTTTTTT. It encodes CSVLQGAGTGELFF.

Points on this clone: This CDR3 is also generated by other DNA sequences in the sample. The rearrangement links TRBV5-8 to TRBJ1-3; D ambiguous. Looked up from germline, CDR1 is SGHTS and CDR2 is YDEGEE. V dropped 3 bases and J dropped 2 bases, with 12 bases sitting between them. The CDR3 has 15 residues. In DNA, the CDR3 is TGTGCCAGCAGCTCGGACCGCATCCCTGGAAACACCATATATTTT. It encodes CASSSDRIPGNTIYF.

This rearrangement joins TRBV6-5 to TRBJ2-3; D uncertain. Trimming removed 4 bases from V and 5 bases from J, with 10 bases in between. The CDR3 loop spans 13 amino acids. Germline-derived CDR1 and CDR2 are MNHEY and SVGAGI. In DNA form, the CDR3 reads TGTGCCAGCAGTTCCCCCCGCGGAGATACGCAGTATTTT. Protein: CASSSPRGDTQYF.

The V call is TRBV27, the J call TRBJ2-5, with D perhaps matching TRBD1 or TRBD2 (5 bases each). The ends were cut back, 6 bases at V and 5 bases at J, with 22 bases in the middle. The CDR3 sequence is 16 residues long. Germline CDR1 MNHEY, CDR2 SMNVEV (reference sequence). This chain's CDR3 is CASSPRPGRPDETQYF. The CDR3 DNA follows: TGTGCCAGCAGCCCCCGCCCGGGGCGTCCGGACGAGACCCAGTACTTC.

The V and J genes are TRBV2 and TRBJ1-1, with 8 bases matching TRBD1. Germline CDR1 SNHLY, CDR2 FYNNEI. V shed 2 bases and J 0 bases; nucleotides not matched to a gene: 5. The CDR3 sequence is 16 residues long. The CDR3 loop is CASSERAGGMNTEAFF. The CDR3 coding sequence is TGTGCCAGCAGTGAACGGGCAGGGGGCATGAACACTGAAGCTTTCTTT.

The CDR3 DNA follows: TGTGCCAGCAGCTTAATGTCAGGGGGTAGGGATACGCAGTATTTT. Translation gives CASSLMSGGRDTQYF. V usage is TRBV7-3 and J usage is TRBJ2-3, with 7 bases fitting TRBD1. The CDR3 is made up of 15 amino acids. Germline CDR1 SGHTA, CDR2 FQGTGA. V dropped 1 base and J dropped 6; count of bases not matched to a gene: 7.

The V call is TRBV11-2, the J call TRBJ1-2, with TRBD1 identical over 7 bases. V dropped 5 bases and J dropped 7; count of bases not matched to a gene: 4. Germline V gene lookup returns CDR1 SGHAT and CDR2 FQNNGV. The CDR3 is 12 residues long. The CDR3 region has the DNA TGTGCCAGCAGCCCCGGGACAGCTGGCTACACCTTC. This translates into CASSPGTAGYTF.

The chain links TRBV2 to TRBJ1-6; 7 bases agree with TRBD1. The junction had 7 bases not matched to a gene; V was cut back by 9 bases and J by 5 bases. CDR1 SNHLY and CDR2 FYNNEI come from the germline V gene. The CDR3 extends over 14 amino acids. The CDR3 is CASAQGLNNSPLHF. The CDR3 region has the DNA TGTGCCAGTGCACAGGGGCTGAATAATTCACCCCTCCACTTT.

In its sample, this clone was seen a few times. The chain couples TRBV6-1 to TRBJ1-2, with no clear D. The V gene's germline CDR1 is MNHNS and CDR2 SASEGT. The CDR3 runs 13 residues. The V end lost 0 bases, the J end lost 8 bases, and 10 bases lay between the germline ends. The CDR3 sequence is CASSEAQGWGYTF. CDR3 nucleotide sequence: TGTGCCAGCAGTGAAGCGCAAGGTTGGGGCTACACCTTC.

The chain couples TRBV10-3 to TRBJ1-5; D is unclear. Trimming took off 8 bases at V and 1 base at J, with 3 bases between the two ends. The CDR3 extends over 11 amino acids. Per the germline V gene, CDR1 is ENHRY and CDR2 is SYGVKD. Written as DNA, the CDR3 is TGTGCCATCGGGAGCAATCAGCCCCAGCATTTT. This sequence encodes CAIGSNQPQHF.

This chain joins TRBV20-1 and TRBJ1-1; weak D call: TRBD1 (5 bases). Germline CDR1 reads DFQATT; CDR2 reads SNEGSKA (reference sequence). The CDR3 sequence is 11 residues long. Deletions cut 5 bases from V and 10 bases from J, with 14 bases between. DNA for the CDR3: TGCAGTGCTTCTCAGGGCCCTAGAGCTTTCTTT. This gives the protein CSASQGPRAFF.

The rearrangement links TRBV19 to TRBJ2-1, with 7 bases aligning to TRBD2. Trimming removed 5 bases from V and 0 bases from J; junction bases left unmatched: 7. The germline V gene encodes CDR1 LNHDA and CDR2 SQIVND (reference sequence). The CDR3 loop spans 16 amino acids. The CDR3 DNA reads as TGTGCCAGTAGTGTCCGACTAGCCACCTCCTACAATGAGCAGTTCTTC. Translation: CASSVRLATSYNEQFF.

The V gene is TRBV9, the J gene TRBJ1-1; a possible D gene is TRBD1 (5 bases). CDR3 size: 14 residues. CDR1 and CDR2 (germline): SGDLS, YYNGEE. Between the trimmed V and J ends, which lost 3 bases and 4 bases, there was a span of 13 bases. The CDR3 DNA reads as TGTGCCAGCAGCGCCCATGTAGACAGCACTGAAGCTTTCTTT. Amino acids: CASSAHVDSTEAFF.

The CDR3 is CASSSRPQGISPLHF. Here the CDR3 DNA reads TGTGCCAGCAGTTCACGGCCACAGGGGATCTCACCCCTCCACTTT. The chain carries TRBV28 and TRBJ1-6; 7 nucleotides agree with TRBD1. The CDR3 is 15 residues long. Germline V gives CDR1 MDHEN, CDR2 SYDVKM. After removal of 4 bases from V and 10 bases from J, the junction contained 10 bases not matched to a gene.

The chain has TRBV28 and TRBJ2-7; 13 bases line up with TRBD2. The CDR3 runs to 20 residues. Germline V gene data show CDR1 as MDHEN and CDR2 as SYDVKM. The J segment lost 3 bases and the V segment lost 3 bases, leaving 17 bases of the junction unmatched. The CDR3 region is CASSFSGWNRGTSGNYEQYF. As DNA, the CDR3 is TGTGCCAGCAGTTTCAGTGGGTGGAACCGCGGGACTAGCGGGAACTACGAGCAGTACTTC.

As DNA, the CDR3 is TGTGCCAGCAGCTTCTCCCTTTTGGATACGCAGTATTTT. Residues: CASSFSLLDTQYF. This rearrangement joins TRBV7-3 to TRBJ2-3, with D unclear. CDR1 is SGHTA and CDR2 is FQGTGA in the germline V gene. This CDR3 contains 13 residues. V lost 3 bases and J lost 6, with 10 bases in between.

The chain combines TRBV2 with TRBJ2-3, with D possibly matching TRBD2 (6 bases). Trimming shortened V by 6 bases and J by 4 bases, and 8 bases separated the two germline ends. Per the germline V gene, CDR1 is SNHLY and CDR2 is FYNNEI. The CDR3 is made up of 12 amino acids. The CDR3 region is CASRSGADTQYF. The CDR3 DNA sequence: TGTGCCAGCAGGTCGGGAGCAGATACGCAGTATTTT.

The chain employs TRBV9 and TRBJ2-7; weak D call: TRBD2 (5 bases). Germline CDR1 SGDLS, CDR2 YYNGEE. The CDR3 is made up of 13 amino acids. The germline V and J ends were trimmed by 3 bases and 1 base, with 8 bases remaining between them. Written as DNA, the CDR3 is TGTGCCAGCAGCGACGGGGTTTCCTACGAGCAGTACTTC. This translates into CASSDGVSYEQYF.

This sequence joins TRBV28 and TRBJ2-5; D uncertain. Trimming removed 2 bases from V and 1 base from J, with 17 bases in between. Germline assignment: CDR1 MDHEN and CDR2 SYDVKM. This CDR3 region has 17 residues. CDR3 amino acids: CASSLTQVSGSQETQYF. CDR3 DNA: TGTGCCAGCAGTTTAACGCAGGTCTCAGGTAGCCAAGAGACCCAGTACTTC.

The chain uses TRBV3-1 (or the pseudogene TRBV3-2) and TRBJ2-7, with TRBD2 as a possible D gene (5 bases). Germline V gene data show CDR1 as LGHDT and CDR2 as YNNKEL (reference sequence). This CDR3 has 15 residues. V lost 4 bases and J 5 bases, leaving 18 bases between the germline ends. CDR3 DNA sequence: TGTGCCAGCAGCCTCAGAGGGCAAGAAGCCCACGAGCAGTACTTC. It is translated as CASSLRGQEAHEQYF.

This chain uses TRBV19 with TRBJ1-5; 7 bases fit TRBD1. Germline V lookup: CDR1 LNHDA, CDR2 SQIVND (reference sequence). Trimming took 10 bases from V and 7 from J; bases not matched to a gene: 13. CDR3 length: 14 residues. The CDR3 coding sequence is TGTGCCACCAACCCGGGACAGAGCAGACAGCCCCAGCATTTT. It codes for CATNPGQSRQPQHF. Drawing the rest from reference TRBV19 and TRBJ1-5, the complete variable domain is DGGITQSPKYLFRKEGQNVTLSCEQNLNHDAMYWYRQDPGQGLRLIYYSQIVNDFQKGDIAEGYSVSREKKESFPLTVTSAQKNPTAFYLCATNPGQSRQPQHFGDGTRLSIL.

The chain is built from TRBV30 and TRBJ1-1; tentative D call: TRBD1 (5 bases). The CDR3 contains 15 residues. Trimming took off 3 bases at V and 7 bases at J, with 21 bases between the two ends. CDR1 is GTSNPN, CDR2 SVGIG, per germline (reference sequence). CDR3: CAWRNPDGAASEAFF. CDR3 DNA sequence: TGTGCCTGGAGGAACCCCGACGGGGCGGCAAGTGAAGCTTTCTTT. The complete variable domain, with remaining parts taken from reference TRBV30 and TRBJ1-1, reads SQTIHQWPATLVQPVGSPLSLECTVEGTSNPNLYWYRQAAGRGLQLLFYSVGIGQISSEVPQNLSASRPQDRQFILSSKKLLLSDSGFYLCAWRNPDGAASEAFFGQGTRLTVV.

V is TRBV5-1 and J is TRBJ2-7; a weak D match, TRBD1 (6 bases). This CDR3 region has 14 residues. Per the germline V gene, CDR1 is SGHRS and CDR2 is YFSETQ. Trimming removed 4 bases from V and 7 bases from J, with 18 bases in between. This CDR3 reads CASSRTDGPVEQYF. The CDR3 DNA reads as TGCGCCAGCAGCCGGACAGATGGACCGGTGGAGCAGTACTTC.

V and J are TRBV2 and TRBJ1-1; D unclear. Germline-derived CDR1 and CDR2 are SNHLY and FYNNEI. There are 12 residues in the CDR3. The ends were cut back, 2 bases at V and 0 bases at J, with 1 base in the middle. This CDR3 reads CASSELNTEAFF. The CDR3 DNA follows: TGTGCCAGCAGTGAATTGAACACTGAAGCTTTCTTT.

This clone was counted a single time. The V gene is TRBV7-9, the J gene TRBJ2-1, with 7 positions matching TRBD1. Losses at the gene ends were 1 base for V and 6 bases for J; bases not matched to a gene: 6. Germline assignment: CDR1 SEHNR and CDR2 FQNEAQ (reference sequence). CDR3 length: 15 amino acids. As DNA, the CDR3 is TGTGCCAGCAGCTTAGAGGGGGCGGCCGGCAATGAGCAGTTCTTC. This codes for CASSLEGAAGNEQFF.

This chain links TRBV28 with TRBJ2-7; 8 positions agree with TRBD2. The V and J ends lost 5 bases and 3 bases, in that order; junction bases with no gene match: 15. This CDR3 comprises 17 residues. The germline V gene has CDR1 MDHEN and CDR2 SYDVKM. The CDR3 DNA reads TGTGCCAGCAGTATCCTAGGACTCAGCGGGAGAGACTACGAGCAGTACTTC. Translated: CASSILGLSGRDYEQYF.

The chain has TRBV6-4 and TRBJ1-1; D call uncertain. Deletions cut 6 bases from V and 9 bases from J, with 17 bases between. CDR1 MRHNA and CDR2 SNTAGT come from the germline V gene. CDR3 length: 13 residues. Written as DNA, the CDR3 is TGTGCCAGCAGCCCGGACGGCCAACGCCAAGCTTTCTTT. It encodes CASSPDGQRQAFF.

The CDR3 region has the DNA TGTGCCAGCAGCCAGAGGGACAGCCTTAGAGAGACCCAGTACTTC. Encoded protein: CASSQRDSLRETQYF. The chain combines TRBV14 with TRBJ2-5; 7 nucleotides agree with TRBD1. The CDR3 is made up of 15 amino acids. Per germline, CDR1 SGHDN and CDR2 FVKESK. J gave up 4 bases and V 3 bases, and 8 bases lay outside the gene matches. The full variable domain, with the rest looked up from reference TRBV14 and TRBJ2-5, is EAGVTQFPSHSVIEKGQTVTLRCDPISGHDNLYWYRRVMGKEIKFLLHFVKESKQDESGMPNNRFLAERTGGTYSTLKVQPAELEDSGVYFCASSQRDSLRETQYFGPGTRLLVL.